A single sample is the source of the 15 T cell receptor beta chains below, sequenced in a study of blood T cell repertoires in COVID-19. The protocol was immunoSEQ multiplex PCR, while the TCRdb copy is restricted to in-frame clones and leaves out a portion. The data hold about 180,000 clones, with roughly 86% observed a single time. Sequencing input: PBMCs or T cells enriched from blood (not recorded which). The receptors stem from a woman aged 30 to 39 who had recovered from COVID-19.

V is TRBV11-2 and J is TRBJ2-7; TRBD2 matches 7 bases. Germline-derived CDR1 and CDR2 are SGHAT and FQNNGV. V trimming: 0 bases; J trimming: 3 bases; junction bases outside the gene matches: 5. The CDR3 length is 15 residues. The DNA for the CDR3 is TGTGCCAGCAGCTTAGATCATCCGGGAGGCTACGAGCAGTACTTC. It specifies CASSLDHPGGYEQYF.

This chain joins TRBV28 and TRBJ2-7; 7 bases match TRBD1. V dropped 2 bases and J dropped 2; count of bases not matched to a gene: 12. The CDR3 extends over 17 amino acids. In germline, CDR1 is MDHEN, CDR2 SYDVKM. CDR3 sequence: CASSLRRQGPITYEQYF. As DNA, the CDR3 is TGTGCCAGCAGTTTACGACGACAGGGTCCGATAACCTACGAGCAGTACTTC. Looking up the rest from reference TRBV28 and TRBJ2-7 gives the full variable domain: DVKVTQSSRYLVKRTGEKVFLECVQDMDHENMFWYRQDPGLGLRLIYFSYDVKMKEKGDIPEGYSVSREKKERFSLILESASTNQTSMYLCASSLRRQGPITYEQYFGPGTRLTVT.

The gene calls are TRBV28 and TRBJ2-3; 8 positions agree with TRBD2. Germline V gene lookup returns CDR1 MDHEN and CDR2 SYDVKM. The length of the CDR3 is 15 residues. The V segment lost 7 bases and the J segment 9 bases; nucleotides outside the gene matches: 15. The chain's CDR3 is CASTHSGIRDGTQYF. Written as DNA, the CDR3 is TGTGCCAGCACTCATAGCGGGATTCGAGATGGAACGCAGTATTTT.

The chain combines TRBV3-1 (or the pseudogene TRBV3-2) with TRBJ1-1; no definite D call. Germline CDR1 reads LGHDT; CDR2 reads YNNKEL (reference sequence). Deletions cut 3 bases from V and 1 base from J, with 6 bases between. The CDR3 contains 13 residues. CDR3 nucleotide sequence: TGTGCCAGCAGCCACGGGTCGAACACTGAAGCTTTCTTT. Its translation is CASSHGSNTEAFF.

Here the CDR3 reads CSVRFKTRGGEQFF. The CDR3 nucleotides are TGCAGCGTCCGGTTTAAGACGCGGGGGGGTGAGCAGTTCTTC. The rearrangement links TRBV29-1 to TRBJ2-1, with TRBD2 identical over 9 bases. Germline V gene sequence: CDR1 SQVTM, CDR2 ANQGSEA. With V trimmed by 6 bases and J by 9 bases, 12 bases remained unmatched. The CDR3 is made up of 14 amino acids.

The rearrangement joins TRBV10-1 to TRBJ1-3; tentative D call: TRBD1 (5 bases). The germline V and J ends were trimmed by 4 bases and 0 bases, with 10 bases remaining between them. CDR3 size: 15 residues. Looked up from germline, CDR1 is WNHNN and CDR2 is SYGVQD (reference sequence). In DNA, the CDR3 is TGCGCCAGCAGTGCCGGGGGAAACTCTGGAAACACCATATATTTT. Protein product: CASSAGGNSGNTIYF.

V gene TRBV19 combines with J gene TRBJ1-5; perhaps TRBD1 as D (5 bases). The CDR3 runs 13 residues. Trimming took 7 bases from V and 5 from J, leaving 12 bases between them. The V gene's germline CDR1 is LNHDA and CDR2 SQIVND (reference sequence). The CDR3 reads CASMGEVHQPQHF. The CDR3 nucleotides are TGTGCCAGTATGGGGGAGGTACATCAGCCCCAGCATTTT.

The chain recombines TRBV3-1 (or the pseudogene TRBV3-2) with TRBJ1-1; TRBD1 might be the D (6 bases). The CDR3 sequence is 13 residues long. The V gene's germline CDR1 is LGHDT and CDR2 YNNKEL (reference sequence). With 2 bases removed from V and 12 bases from J, the gap between germline ends came to 16 bases. The CDR3 region is CASSQNPGGGPFF. DNA of the CDR3: TGTGCCAGCAGCCAAAACCCGGGAGGGGGGCCTTTCTTT.

DNA for the CDR3: TGTGCCAGCAGCCAAAGGGATGCGGGGGAGCAGTACTTC. Amino acids: CASSQRDAGEQYF. The chain uses TRBV3-1 (or the pseudogene TRBV3-2) and TRBJ2-7, with D perhaps matching TRBD2 (6 bases). The germline V gene encodes CDR1 LGHDT and CDR2 YNNKEL (reference sequence). CDR3 length: 13 residues. With 2 bases removed from V and 7 bases from J, the gap between germline ends came to 12 bases.

The sample holds one count of this clone. A single base separates this from a much larger clone, so it may be a read error. The chain uses TRBV5-5 and TRBJ2-5, with 12 positions matching TRBD2. This CDR3 comprises 14 residues. Germline values: CDR1 SGHKS, CDR2 YYEKEE (reference sequence). With V trimmed by 2 bases and J by 4 bases, 0 bases remained unmatched. The CDR3 loop reads CASSLLAGGETQYF. The DNA for the CDR3 is TGTGCCAGCAGCTTACTAGCGGGAGGAGAGACCCAGTACTTC.

V and J are TRBV20-1 and TRBJ1-2, with 10 bases fitting TRBD1. CDR1 and CDR2 (germline): DFQATT, SNEGSKA (reference sequence). The CDR3 length is 15 residues. The V gene end was trimmed by 3 bases and the J gene end by 8 bases; junction bases not matched to a gene: 12. The CDR3 bases are TGCAGTGCTAGTCGATCGGGACAGGGGTCTGAGGGCTACACCTTC. Translation: CSASRSGQGSEGYTF.

This clone was observed a single time. The rearrangement joins TRBV28 to TRBJ1-4, with 8 bases identical to TRBD1. From germline, CDR1 is MDHEN and CDR2 SYDVKM. V dropped 2 bases and J dropped 0; count of bases not matched to a gene: 14. This CDR3 has 20 amino acids. CDR3 coding DNA: TGTGCCAGCAGTTTAGCCCCTGGTGCGGCAGGGGGCGCAACTAATGAAAAACTGTTTTTT. It yields the protein CASSLAPGAAGGATNEKLFF.

This clone was picked up one time. The gene calls are TRBV4-1 and TRBJ1-5; TRBD1 agrees at 9 bases. Germline values: CDR1 MGHRA, CDR2 YSYEKL. The J segment lost 7 bases and the V segment lost 7 bases, leaving 11 bases of the junction unmatched. This CDR3 contains 15 residues. The CDR3 loop is CASIPTGGHGQPQHF. In nucleotides, the CDR3 is TGCGCCAGCATACCCACAGGGGGCCACGGACAGCCCCAGCATTTT.

For the CDR3, the DNA is TGTGCCAGCGGGAGGGGAGAGCAGTACTTC. It is translated as CASGRGEQYF. The chain carries TRBV21-1 and TRBJ2-7; the tabulated D call, TRBD2, remains unverified against the DNA. TRBV21-1 is deemed a pseudogene. The CDR3 covers 10 residues.

This clone was seen a few times. CDR3 in DNA: TGTGCCAGCAGCTTAGACGGGACAGGCTCCTACAATGAGCAGTTCTTC. Translated: CASSLDGTGSYNEQFF. The chain couples TRBV7-2 to TRBJ2-1; TRBD1 matches 8 bases. Germline assignment: CDR1 SGHTA and CDR2 FQGNSA. The CDR3 spans 16 residues. With 1 base clipped from V and 0 bases from J, the junction kept 2 bases outside the gene matches. The full variable domain, in which reference TRBV7-2 and TRBJ2-1 provide the parts outside the CDR3, is GAGVSQSPSNKVTEKGKDVELRCDPISGHTALYWYRQSLGQGLEFLIYFQGNSAPDKSGLPSDRFSAERTGGSVSTLTIQRTQQEDSAVYLCASSLDGTGSYNEQFFGPGTRLTVL.